This TCR beta chain was retrieved from a study of memory CD4+ T cells and cytomegalovirus serostatus. Study background: Healthy Belgian adult donors included 9 or 10 CMV-positive and 20 to 30 CMV-negative people.

Findings and limits, study-wide: The CMV-associated TCR signature appears largely within the CD4+ memory repertoire. CMV serostatus prediction reached median AUC approximately 0.95, or 0.91 with US-trained model. About 40% of the 164 known CMV-associated TCRbeta sequences appeared in CD4+ memory.

Single viable CD3+CD4+CD8-CD45RO+ cells were sorted as the memory CD4+ T cells. A few counts support this clone. Its antigen is unknown. Repertoires were generated with immunoSEQ multiplex PCR, while TCRdb's copy carries only in-frame clones and drops some. Here the sample spans approximately 61,000 clones, 75% to 90% being singletons. The germline V gene encodes CDR1 SQVTM and CDR2 ANQGSEA. The J segment lost 5 bases and the V segment lost 7 bases, leaving 8 bases of the junction unmatched. The CDR3 length is 13 residues. Source material: memory CD4+ T cells from blood. This chain joins TRBV29-1 and TRBJ2-1; 7 nucleotides align to TRBD1. The clonotype comes from an adult in good health and CMV-seronegative. The CDR3 bases are TGCAGCGGTGCCGGGACAGCCAACAATGAGCAGTTCTTC. This translates into CSGAGTANNEQFF.